This entry is about one TCR beta chain. No antigen is known for it. Other DNA sequences in the same sample also yield this CDR3. The whole isolated RNA underwent reverse transcription, so sequencing captured expressed TCRB transcripts. Libraries were prepared by immunoSEQ multiplex PCR; TCRdb keeps only in-frame clonotypes and omits some of them. The sample records 630,000 or so clones, roughly 13% being singletons. This sample is drawn from a study of beta chain features in type 1 diabetes. Study at large: Sorted cells, approximately 110 million in number, were examined across all samples. General study results and limits: Type 1 diabetes patients had TCRB CDR3s that were shorter (moderately but significantly so) in all four CD4+ subsets.

Per the germline V gene, CDR1 is SNHLY and CDR2 is FYNNEI. The CDR3 length is 12 residues. Losses at the gene ends were 8 bases for V and 1 base for J; bases not matched to a gene: 1. This chain joins TRBV2 and TRBJ1-1, with 7 positions matching TRBD1. The sample consisted of naive CD4+ T cells from blood. This clonotype originated in a man younger than 35 with type 1 diabetes. In DNA form, the CDR3 reads TGTGCCAGCCGGGACAGGAACACTGAAGCTTTCTTT. It yields the protein CASRDRNTEAFF.